The 23 T cell receptor beta chains in this list originate from one sample, sequenced in a study of cytomegalovirus exposure and HLA in healthy donors (dated by TCRdb to about 2017). The protocol used for the library was the immunoSEQ multiplex PCR assay. For the multiplex PCR, a mixture combining 60 forward primers for TCR Vbeta segments and 13 reverse primers for TCR Jbeta segments was used. TCRdb mirrors the immuneACCESS table, restricted to in-frame sequences. Some clones are absent from its copies; in checked studies, under half trace to an unresolved V gene, and the reason for the others is unknown. The sample has around 89,000 clones on record, about 70% of them singletons. Together, the top ten hold 3% of the sample. The specimen sequenced was PBMCs. Receptors originate from a man in his forties in good health and CMV-seronegative.

The V call is TRBV7-2, the J call TRBJ1-1; D may be TRBD1 (6 bases). The germline V gene encodes CDR1 SGHTA and CDR2 FQGNSA. The CDR3 extends over 15 amino acids. V lost 6 bases and J lost 0, with 14 bases in between. The CDR3 nucleotides read TGTGCCAGCAGGCCGACAGGTTCCATGAACACTGAAGCTTTCTTT. Its translation: CASRPTGSMNTEAFF.

The chain couples TRBV6-1 to TRBJ2-7; tentatively, D is TRBD2 (5 bases). CDR1 and CDR2 (germline): MNHNS, SASEGT. Deletions cut 3 bases from V and 1 base from J, with 7 bases between. The CDR3 sequence is 13 residues long. In DNA, the CDR3 is TGTGCCAGCAGTGACGGACTTTCCTACGAGCAGTACTTC. This gives the protein CASSDGLSYEQYF.

The J gene is TRBJ1-2, the V gene TRBV4-3, with 9 bases that match TRBD1. The CDR3 consists of 15 residues. Germline V lookup: CDR1 LGHNA, CDR2 YSLEER. Trimming at V came to 0 bases and at J to 8 bases, leaving 7 bases not matched to a gene. The CDR3 DNA reads as TGCGCCAGCAGCCAAGATTTTACAGGGGGCCACGGCTACACCTTC. This encodes CASSQDFTGGHGYTF.

The V gene is TRBV10-2, the J gene TRBJ1-2; D gene unclear. V was pared by 3 bases and J by 0 bases, with 23 bases between. The CDR3 spans 19 residues. CDR1 is WSHSY, CDR2 SAAADI, per germline. CDR3 loop: CASSESEGLAFVANYGYTF. DNA of the CDR3: TGCGCCAGCAGTGAAAGTGAGGGCCTCGCATTTGTAGCTAACTATGGCTACACCTTC.

On this clone itself: Within the sample, other DNA sequences also encode this same CDR3. This sequence joins TRBV7-6 and TRBJ1-2, with TRBD1 matching 8 bases. Germline V lookup: CDR1 SGHVS, CDR2 FNYEAQ. Trimming removed 1 base from V and 4 bases from J; junction bases left unmatched: 2. The CDR3 is made up of 14 amino acids. The CDR3 DNA sequence: TGTGCCAGCAGCTTAGGACAGGGGAGCTATGGCTACACCTTC. Protein sequence: CASSLGQGSYGYTF.

The chain uses TRBV5-1 and TRBJ2-7; 7 positions agree with TRBD1. Germline CDR1 SGHRS, CDR2 YFSETQ. The CDR3 has 15 amino acids. V lost 2 bases, J lost 7 bases, and 12 bases stayed unmatched. As DNA, the CDR3 is TGCGCCAGCAGCTTAAAGACAGGGCGGGTCCGGGAGCAGTACTTC. This sequence encodes CASSLKTGRVREQYF.

Note on this clone: The junction departs from germline at one end; a sequencing error may be responsible. Other DNA variants within this sample encode the same CDR3. V gene TRBV5-4 combines with J gene TRBJ2-3; TRBD1 aligns across 8 bases. The V gene's germline CDR1 is SGHNT and CDR2 YYREEE (reference sequence). This CDR3 contains 17 residues. DNA of the CDR3: TGTGCCAGCAGCTTGGTGGGTGGCCAGGGGGCTTTAGATACACAGTATTTT. The encoded protein is CASSLVGGQGALDTQYF.

This clone has more than one count but fewer than ten. The gene calls are TRBV14 and TRBJ1-3; the D gene is possibly TRBD1 (5 bases). CDR1 and CDR2 from the germline V gene are SGHDN and FVKESK. With 3 bases removed from V and 0 bases from J, the gap between germline ends came to 18 bases. The CDR3 runs to 18 residues. The DNA of the CDR3 is TGTGCCAGCAGCCAGCCGGGCTGCTGGGGGGTCTCTGGAAACACCATATATTTT. This codes for CASSQPGCWGVSGNTIYF.

The rearrangement uses TRBV6-6 and TRBJ1-2, with unresolved D. CDR3 length equals 13 residues. Trimming left V 6 bases short and J 4 bases short, with 12 bases between. In germline, CDR1 is MNHNY, CDR2 SVGAGI (reference sequence). CDR3 residues: CASRNGEAYGYTF. In DNA form, the CDR3 reads TGTGCCAGCAGAAACGGGGAAGCCTATGGCTACACCTTC.

This clone was found a few times. The chain carries TRBV6-4 and TRBJ1-5; 10 bases fit TRBD1. The CDR3 sequence is 16 residues long. Trimming took 6 bases from V and 10 from J; bases not matched to a gene: 15. The germline gives CDR1 MRHNA, CDR2 SNTAGT. The CDR3 bases are TGTGCCAGCAGCCCCGGCCCGGGGACAGGGGAGTCTCCCCAGCATTTT. It specifies CASSPGPGTGESPQHF.

The chain combines TRBV2 with TRBJ1-5, with 9 bases fitting TRBD1. The CDR3 runs to 17 residues. The V segment lost 8 bases and the J segment 2 bases; nucleotides outside the gene matches: 13. Germline V lookup: CDR1 SNHLY, CDR2 FYNNEI. In DNA, the CDR3 is TGTGCCAGCGGATGGGACAGGGATTCGGAAGGCAATCAGCCCCAGCATTTT. Amino acids: CASGWDRDSEGNQPQHF.

V is TRBV7-9 and J is TRBJ2-7; 8 nucleotides agree with TRBD1. Germline V lookup: CDR1 SEHNR, CDR2 FQNEAQ (reference sequence). J lost 5 bases, V lost 2 bases, and 5 bases had no gene match. This CDR3 contains 14 residues. Written as DNA, the CDR3 is TGTGCCAGCAGCTTAATGGCAGGGGGCCACGAGCAGTACTTC. Protein sequence: CASSLMAGGHEQYF.

V usage is TRBV4-3 and J usage is TRBJ2-1; TRBD2 matches 9 bases. Germline CDR1 and CDR2: LGHNA and YSLEER. CDR3 length: 16 residues. V dropped 1 base and J dropped 3; count of bases not matched to a gene: 4. Here the CDR3 DNA reads TGCGCCAGCAGCCAAGGTAGCGGGGGAAACTACAATGAGCAGTTCTTC. Its translation is CASSQGSGGNYNEQFF.

The chain is built from TRBV5-1 and TRBJ1-1, with D maybe TRBD1 (5 bases). The V end was cut by 0 bases, the J end by 3 bases, with 9 bases between. CDR1 and CDR2 from the germline V gene are SGHRS and YFSETQ. The CDR3 contains 14 residues. The CDR3 DNA follows: TGCGCCAGCAGCTTGGACAGGTGGGACACTGAAGCTTTCTTT. It encodes CASSLDRWDTEAFF.

This chain links TRBV5-5 with TRBJ2-1; 7 nucleotides line up with TRBD2. The junction had 15 bases not matched to a gene; V was cut back by 0 bases and J by 9 bases. The CDR3 length is 17 residues. Germline values: CDR1 SGHKS, CDR2 YYEKEE (reference sequence). Here the CDR3 DNA reads TGTGCCAGCAGCTTGGCCCCTTGGGCGGGAGTGGTGGGTGAGCAGTTCTTC. It encodes CASSLAPWAGVVGEQFF.

The rearrangement joins TRBV7-3 to TRBJ2-1, with a tentative D call TRBD2 (7 bases). Germline CDR1 and CDR2: SGHTA and FQGTGA. The CDR3 consists of 14 residues. Trimming took off 2 bases at V and 7 bases at J, with 12 bases between the two ends. CDR3 DNA: TGTGCCAGCAGCTTACGGGGGGCGAAGAATGAGCAGTTCTTC. Its translation: CASSLRGAKNEQFF.

V and J are TRBV29-1 and TRBJ2-7, with a tentative D call TRBD2 (5 bases). The CDR3 spans 13 residues. V shed 6 bases and J shed 0 bases, with 12 bases lying between them. Germline loops: CDR1 SQVTM, CDR2 ANQGSEA. The CDR3 loop is CSVAGRASYEQYF. CDR3 DNA sequence: TGCAGCGTCGCGGGCCGGGCCTCCTACGAGCAGTACTTC.

The gene calls are TRBV6-1 and TRBJ1-1; D may be TRBD1 (5 bases). Germline CDR1 and CDR2: MNHNS and SASEGT. Trimming cost V 3 bases and J 3 bases, with 20 bases left between them. The CDR3 spans 17 residues. The CDR3 protein is CASSDKPWGKRDTEAFF. The CDR3 DNA is TGTGCCAGCAGTGATAAACCCTGGGGCAAAAGGGACACTGAAGCTTTCTTT.

J is TRBJ2-2 and V is TRBV7-7, with D possibly being TRBD2 (5 bases). This CDR3 is built from 16 residues. Germline V gives CDR1 SSHAT, CDR2 FNYEAQ (reference sequence). The V end was cut by 2 bases, the J end by 0 bases, with 10 bases between. The CDR3: CASSLLASTNTGELFF. CDR3 nucleotide sequence: TGTGCCAGCAGCTTATTAGCGAGTACGAACACCGGGGAGCTGTTTTTT.

The rearrangement uses TRBV11-2 and TRBJ1-2, with D uncertain. Per the germline V gene, CDR1 is SGHAT and CDR2 is FQNNGV. V lost 6 bases and J lost 5, with 10 bases in between. This CDR3 region has 12 residues. CDR3 amino acids: CASRGTAYGYTF. The DNA for the CDR3 is TGTGCCAGCAGGGGCACCGCGTATGGCTACACCTTC. The full variable domain, in which reference TRBV11-2 and TRBJ1-2 provide the parts outside the CDR3, is EAGVAQSPRYKIIEKRQSVAFWCNPISGHATLYWYQQILGQGPKLLIQFQNNGVVDDSQLPKDRFSAERLKGVDSTLKIQPAKLEDSAVYLCASRGTAYGYTFGSGTRLTVV.

The chain has TRBV6-6 and TRBJ2-7; possible D gene TRBD1, 6 bases. The CDR3 consists of 13 residues. Trimming took 6 bases from V and 4 from J, leaving 13 bases between them. From germline, CDR1 is MNHNY and CDR2 SVGAGI (reference sequence). The CDR3 region has the DNA TGTGCCAGCAGGCTGGGACAACAATACGAGCAGTACTTC. As protein: CASRLGQQYEQYF.

Comments on this clone: The same CDR3 also results from other DNA sequences found in this sample. The chain carries TRBV6-4 and TRBJ2-2; the D gene is possibly TRBD2 (5 bases). Deletions cut 3 bases from V and 3 bases from J, with 8 bases between. The CDR3 contains 14 residues. Germline CDR1 and CDR2: MRHNA and SNTAGT. The CDR3 here is CASSEAGDTGELFF. The CDR3 DNA follows: TGTGCCAGCAGTGAGGCCGGGGACACCGGGGAGCTGTTTTTT.

The chain employs TRBV9 and TRBJ2-1; possible D gene TRBD1, 5 bases. The V and J ends lost 0 bases and 9 bases respectively, with 10 bases between them. CDR1 is SGDLS, CDR2 YYNGEE, per germline. The length of the CDR3 is 13 residues. Here the CDR3 reads CASSVVRVGEQFF. DNA of the CDR3: TGTGCCAGCAGCGTAGTCAGGGTTGGTGAGCAGTTCTTC. The full variable domain, in which reference TRBV9 and TRBJ2-1 provide the parts outside the CDR3, is DSGVTQTPKHLITATGQRVTLRCSPRSGDLSVYWYQQSLDQGLQFLIQYYNGEERAKGNILERFSAQQFPDLHSELNLSSLELGDSALYFCASSVVRVGEQFFGPGTRLTVL.